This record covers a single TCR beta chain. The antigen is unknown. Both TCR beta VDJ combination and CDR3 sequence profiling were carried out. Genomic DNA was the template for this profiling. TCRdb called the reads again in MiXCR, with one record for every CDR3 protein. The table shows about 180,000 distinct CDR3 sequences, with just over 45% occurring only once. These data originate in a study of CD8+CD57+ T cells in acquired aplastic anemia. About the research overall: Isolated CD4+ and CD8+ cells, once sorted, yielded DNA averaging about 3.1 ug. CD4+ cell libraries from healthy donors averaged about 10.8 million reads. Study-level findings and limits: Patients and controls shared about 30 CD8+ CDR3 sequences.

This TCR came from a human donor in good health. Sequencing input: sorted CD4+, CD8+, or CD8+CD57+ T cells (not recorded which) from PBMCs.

The CDR3 DNA reads TGTGCCAGCAGCTTTTTCGCGGGAGCCCAAGAGACCCAGTACTTC. Translating gives CASSFFAGAQETQYF. V and J are TRBV7-8 and TRBJ2-5; 7 nucleotides match TRBD2. This CDR3 spans 15 amino acids. Germline V CDR1 and CDR2: SGHVS, FQNEAQ. Losses at the gene ends were 3 bases for V and 1 base for J; bases not matched to a gene: 5.